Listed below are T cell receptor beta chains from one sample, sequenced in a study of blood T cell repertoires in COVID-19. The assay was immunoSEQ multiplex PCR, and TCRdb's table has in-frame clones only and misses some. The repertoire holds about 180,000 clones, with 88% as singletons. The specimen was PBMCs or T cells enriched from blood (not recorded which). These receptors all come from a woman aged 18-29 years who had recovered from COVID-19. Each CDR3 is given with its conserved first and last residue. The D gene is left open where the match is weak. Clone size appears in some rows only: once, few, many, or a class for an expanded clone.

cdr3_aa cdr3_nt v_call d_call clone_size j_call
CASSSARRTGGRYEQYF TGTGCCAGCAGTTCCGCCCGACGGACAGGGGGACGGTACGAGCAGTACTTC TRBV28 TRBD1 - TRBJ2-7
CAISEGRRAGYTF TGTGCCATCAGTGAGGGGCGGAGGGCTGGCTACACCTTC TRBV10-3 - once TRBJ1-2
CASSILPGQPSPIYF TGTGCCAGTAGTATCCTCCCGGGACAGCCATCCCCCATATATTTT TRBV19 TRBD1 - TRBJ1-3
CASSQDFSNSYNEQFF TGCGCCAGCAGCCAAGATTTTAGTAACTCCTACAATGAGCAGTTCTTC TRBV4-1 - - TRBJ2-1
CASRPGQSSNQPQHF TGTGCCAGCCGGCCGGGACAGAGTAGCAATCAGCCCCAGCATTTT TRBV6-5 TRBD1 - TRBJ1-5
CASRGTAPTADNEKLFF TGTGCCAGCAGAGGGACAGCTCCCACTGCGGATAATGAAAAACTGTTTTTT TRBV28 TRBD1 once TRBJ1-4
CASSPELAGVFGEQFF TGTGCCAGCAGCCCGGAACTAGCGGGAGTTTTTGGTGAGCAGTTCTTC TRBV7-9 TRBD2 - TRBJ2-1
CSASRQGDGELFF TGCAGTGCTAGTCGACAGGGAGACGGGGAGCTGTTTTTT TRBV20-1 TRBD1 - TRBJ2-2
CASSQDWDNYEQYF TGCGCCAGCAGCCAAGACTGGGACAACTACGAGCAGTACTTC TRBV4-3 - - TRBJ2-7
CASTFQGRTEAFF TGTGCCAGTACTTTTCAGGGAAGGACTGAAGCTTTCTTT TRBV19 - - TRBJ1-1
CRASSGREHEQFF TGCAGGGCTTCTAGCGGGAGGGAGCATGAGCAGTTCTTC TRBV29-1 TRBD2 few TRBJ2-1
CASSMSTSGLNEQFF TGTGCCAGTAGTATGAGCACTAGCGGGCTAAATGAGCAGTTCTTC TRBV19 TRBD2 - TRBJ2-1
CASSDRSGHRNQPQHF TGTGCCAGCAGTGACAGATCGGGACACCGCAATCAGCCCCAGCATTTT TRBV6-4 - - TRBJ1-5
CASSLGSNQPQHF TGCGCCAGCAGCTTGGGTAGTAATCAGCCCCAGCATTTT TRBV5-1 - - TRBJ1-5
CASTPLEVNTEAFF TGTGCCAGCACCCCGCTTGAGGTGAACACTGAAGCTTTCTTT TRBV9 - - TRBJ1-1
CASSLGGGDFYEQYF TGTGCCAGCAGCTTGGGTGGGGGGGACTTCTACGAGCAGTACTTC TRBV5-5 TRBD2 - TRBJ2-7
CASSLGRQGEYTF TGTGCCAGCAGTTTAGGTCGACAGGGAGAATACACCTTC TRBV27 TRBD1 - TRBJ1-2
CASSGWTRSSYNEQFF TGTGCCAGCAGCGGCTGGACTAGGAGCTCCTACAATGAGCAGTTCTTC TRBV5-6 TRBD2 - TRBJ2-1
CASRPWGRDSYEQYF TGTGCCAGCAGACCTTGGGGCAGGGACTCCTACGAGCAGTACTTC TRBV6-5 - - TRBJ2-7
CASTPAGRNTEAFF TGTGCCAGTACCCCAGCGGGGCGGAACACTGAAGCTTTCTTT TRBV19 - - TRBJ1-1
CASSPGQGYYGYTF TGTGCCAGCAGCCCCGGACAGGGATATTATGGCTACACCTTC TRBV7-6 TRBD1 - TRBJ1-2
CASSIGTGQNTEAFF TGTGCCAGTAGTATAGGGACAGGTCAGAACACTGAAGCTTTCTTT TRBV19 TRBD1 - TRBJ1-1
CANPTGGMDTQYF TGTGCCAACCCGACAGGGGGCATGGATACGCAGTATTTT TRBV2 TRBD1 - TRBJ2-3
CASSEEEGQGYRQYF TGTGCCAGCAGTGAAGAAGAGGGACAGGGTTATAGGCAGTACTTC TRBV2 TRBD1 few TRBJ2-7
CASSLSSGKEYEQYF TGTGCCAGCAGCTTATCCAGCGGGAAGGAGTACGAGCAGTACTTC TRBV11-2 TRBD2 - TRBJ2-7
CASSSLGALNTEAFF TGTGCCAGCAGTTCCTTGGGGGCGCTGAACACTGAAGCTTTCTTT TRBV6-9 - once TRBJ1-1
CATDRVSRMNTEAFF TGTGCCACCGACAGGGTTTCTCGAATGAACACTGAAGCTTTCTTT TRBV28 TRBD1 - TRBJ1-1
CASSWGKGGAYGYTF TGCGCCAGCAGCTGGGGTAAAGGGGGCGCATATGGCTACACCTTC TRBV5-1 TRBD1 - TRBJ1-2
CASSAGTGDTDTQYF TGCGCCAGCAGTGCCGGGACAGGGGATACAGATACGCAGTATTTT TRBV10-1 TRBD1 many TRBJ2-3
CASSQELRGSGANVLTF TGTGCCAGCAGCCAAGAACTCAGAGGCTCTGGGGCCAACGTCCTGACTTTC TRBV3-1/TRBV3-2 - - TRBJ2-6
CASSSSPAGSSYEQYF TGCGCCAGCAGCTCGTCCCCCGCGGGGAGCTCCTACGAGCAGTACTTC TRBV5-1 - few TRBJ2-7
CASSQGVRGLLSYEQYF TGTGCCAGCAGCCAAGGAGTCCGCGGACTATTGTCCTACGAGCAGTACTTC TRBV3-1/TRBV3-2 - - TRBJ2-7
CASSLSQGGYTF TGTGCCAGCAGTTTATCCCAGGGGGGCTACACCTTC TRBV28 - - TRBJ1-2
CASSSSDRGTSGNTIYF TGTGCCAGCAGTTCATCGGACAGGGGAACCTCTGGAAACACCATATATTTT TRBV28 TRBD1 once TRBJ1-3
CASSLDQVRGGPYNEQFF TGTGCCAGCAGCTTAGATCAGGTGCGGGGGGGCCCCTACAATGAGCAGTTCTTC TRBV11-3 TRBD2 - TRBJ2-1
CASSFFRLAGEYGELFF TGTGCCAGCAGTTTCTTCCGATTAGCGGGAGAATACGGGGAGCTGTTTTTT TRBV28 TRBD2 - TRBJ2-2
CASSPTGTVKETQYF TGTGCCAGCAGCCCTACGGGAACAGTAAAAGAGACCCAGTACTTC TRBV28 - - TRBJ2-5
CASSLSTYRGGTEAFF TGCGCCAGCAGCTTGAGTACCTACAGGGGCGGCACTGAAGCTTTCTTT TRBV5-1 TRBD1 few TRBJ1-1
CASSDSDSGYTF TGTGCCAGCAGTGATTCGGACTCAGGCTACACCTTC TRBV25-1 - - TRBJ1-2
CASRPFLREGNTIYF TGTGCCAGCAGGCCCTTCCTCCGTGAGGGAAACACCATATATTTT TRBV6-5 - - TRBJ1-3
CASSLLQGVPREQYF TGTGCCAGCAGCTTGCTTCAGGGGGTGCCGAGGGAGCAGTACTTC TRBV5-8 TRBD1 - TRBJ2-7
CASSLSGQGVFMNTEAFF TGTGCCAGCTCACTCTCGGGACAGGGTGTCTTCATGAACACTGAAGCTTTCTTT TRBV18 TRBD1 once TRBJ1-1
CASSRKDRGRGQPQHF TGTGCCAGCAGCAGAAAAGACAGGGGCCGAGGTCAGCCCCAGCATTTT TRBV21-1 - - TRBJ1-5
CASSSPTGGAGELFF TGTGCCAGCAGCTCCCCCACGGGGGGGGCCGGGGAGCTGTTTTTT TRBV7-3 TRBD2 - TRBJ2-2
CASSLFGLAGTQRNEQFF TGTGCCAGCAGCTTATTCGGGTTAGCGGGGACCCAGAGGAATGAGCAGTTCTTC TRBV7-9 TRBD2 - TRBJ2-1
CAIRSGTGIGETQYF TGTGCCATCAGGTCCGGGACAGGGATAGGAGAGACCCAGTACTTC TRBV10-3 TRBD1 - TRBJ2-5
CASSPTGTTPREQYF TGTGCCAGCAGCCCAACCGGGACTACCCCTCGGGAGCAGTACTTC TRBV9 TRBD2 - TRBJ2-7
CASSLYGTGGAGGTDTQYF TGTGCCAGCAGTTTATACGGGACAGGGGGCGCTGGTGGCACAGATACGCAGTATTTT TRBV27 TRBD1 - TRBJ2-3
CASSLLALLVQETQYF TGTGCCAGCAGTTTACTAGCGTTGTTGGTGCAAGAGACCCAGTACTTC TRBV28 - - TRBJ2-5
CATRRGGNTGELFF TGTGCCACCCGAAGGGGAGGGAACACCGGGGAGCTGTTTTTT TRBV2 - - TRBJ2-2
CASSFTRLQGSGDTQYF TGTGCCAGCAGTTTCACCCGACTACAGGGTAGCGGGGATACGCAGTATTTT TRBV2 - once TRBJ2-3
CASSTGGEGVRGYTF TGTGCCAGCAGCACAGGAGGTGAGGGGGTTCGTGGCTACACCTTC TRBV9 - - TRBJ1-2
CASSIQPGLANTGELFF TGTGCCAGTAGTATTCAACCGGGACTAGCGAACACCGGGGAGCTGTTTTTT TRBV19 TRBD2 - TRBJ2-2
CASSQGAQGSQPQHF TGCGCCAGCAGCCAAGGCGCACAGGGAAGTCAGCCCCAGCATTTT TRBV4-3 - - TRBJ1-5
CASSLNSRGEQFF TGTGCCAGCAGCTTAAACTCGCGTGGTGAGCAGTTCTTC TRBV7-3 - - TRBJ2-1
CASSAQETQYF TGTGCCAGCAGTGCTCAAGAGACCCAGTACTTC TRBV2 - - TRBJ2-5
CASRHNRYRTSGGAPGEQYF TGTGCCAGCAGACACAACAGGTACCGGACTAGCGGGGGGGCCCCCGGTGAGCAGTACTTC TRBV6-4 TRBD2 - TRBJ2-7
CASSPRPAGGLYTF TGTGCCAGCAGTCCCCGGCCGGCAGGGGGCCTCTACACCTTC TRBV6-5 TRBD1 - TRBJ1-2
CASSSHNGGEQYF TGTGCCAGCAGCTCCCACAACGGGGGCGAGCAGTACTTC TRBV7-3 - - TRBJ2-7
CASTPEVREYTQYF TGTGCCAGCACCCCAGAAGTCCGGGAGTATACGCAGTATTTT TRBV6-5 - - TRBJ2-3